This T cell receptor beta chain was found in a study of Ad26.COV2.S vaccination and SARS-CoV-2 variants (dated by TCRdb to 2020 to 2023). Some background on the complete study: Donors in the vaccine arm were drawn from COV1001, a multicentre, randomized, double-blind, placebo-controlled phase I-IIa trial testing Ad26.COV2.S in healthy adults. Ad26.COV2.S was administered intramuscularly at 5 x 10^10 or 1 x 10^11 viral particles, either as a single shot or as two shots given 56 days apart. TCRbeta repertoire sequencing was used to assess the specificity and breadth of SARS-CoV-2-reactive T cell receptors after Ad26.COV2.S vaccination. A total of some 30 samples were included in the TCR-sequenced set, comprising around 20 Ad26.COV2.S vaccine recipients, 5 placebo recipients and 8 SARS-CoV-2 convalescent individuals. Participants in the trial were split at random into five groups of five each, receiving low-dose or high-dose Ad26.COV2.S once or twice, or else placebo on both occasions. Investigators remained blinded to trial group allocation during experiments and outcome assessment.

On this clone: Its antigen is not yet known. There are no base qualities to consult, and no much larger clone falls within one base.

Study-wide findings and limitations: Higher spike-specific TCR breadth was observed in Ad26.COV2.S recipients than in placebo recipients (P = 0.0014). According to the authors, total T cell responses may have been underestimated by the TCR breadth and depth analyses. Vaccine and placebo recipients had comparable non-spike TCR breadth, which fits with the vaccine containing only spike. After vaccination, spike-specific CD8+ and CD4+ T cell responses were reported to show substantial breadth. The study was not powered for comparison of responses between vaccine doses or regimens.

V lost 3 bases and J lost 2 bases, and the count of bases not matched to a germline gene is 10. CDR1 and CDR2 (KGHDR, SFDVKD) derive from the germline V gene. Reading from cysteine to phenylalanine, the CDR3 counts 18 amino acids. The entry retains the CDR3 DNA only, 54 bases that are in frame from base 1. The meaning of the sample's treatment or condition label: around 19 received Ad26.COV2.S at low or high dose, single or two shots; about 5 received placebo; per-sample allocation not given. Repertoires of vaccine and placebo recipients were sequenced from samples taken on day 63 after the first injection. Cohort 1b enrolled around 24 adults aged 18-55 years at a single site in Boston, USA, between 29 July and 7 August 2020. Ad26.COV2.S consisted of a replication-incompetent adenovirus type 26 vector by which a prefusion-stabilized SARS-CoV-2 spike protein from the original Wuhan strain was expressed.

TCRbeta CDR3 regions were sequenced with the immunoSEQ Assay. After extraction, genomic DNA underwent amplification by bias-controlled multiplex PCR, followed by high-throughput sequencing. Under the source paper's analysis protocol: To quantify the absolute abundance of every unique TCRbeta CDR3 region, sequences were collapsed and filtered. T cell fraction was estimated by normalizing TCRbeta template counts to usable DNA, which was measured by amplifying reference genes present in all nucleated cells. Repertoire TCRs were annotated as SARS-CoV-2-specific by exact matching of V gene, CDR3 amino acid sequence and J gene to a known reactive TCR set. The reference SARS-CoV-2 TCR set was derived from MIRA and filtered for enrichment in COVID-19-positive ImmuneCODE repertoires, a step that removed public or cross-reactive TCRs. Using the MIRA antigens, annotated TCRs were further analysed by specific ORF or by position within an ORF. Breadth was defined as the number of annotated unique rearrangements divided by the total number of unique productive rearrangements, and depth was defined as the summed frequency of the annotated unique rearrangements. Two-sided Wilcoxon rank-sum tests were applied when comparing TCR breadth between groups. What TCRdb holds here is the immuneACCESS table cut down to in-frame rearrangements. Part of the clones is not present; checked against another copy, under half of the missing clones reflect an unresolved V gene, and the others are unexplained. From that table come the V and J calls and clone size; the DNA was used to work out D and trimming. The sample records approximately 300,000 clones, 70% to 90% of which are singletons. Around 2% of the sample is held by the ten biggest clonotypes.

The material was peripheral blood, obtained in a trial of Ad26.COV2.S vaccine versus placebo. Recombination joined TRBV24-1 with TRBJ2-3; TRBD2 fits 10 bases in the junction. The TCR originated in a person between 18 and 60 years old who received the Ad26.COV2.S COVID-19 vaccine or a placebo. The DNA reads as follows: TGTGCCACCAGTGATCCCTCCCCACTAGCGGGAAACACAGATACGCAGTATTTT. This encodes CATSDPSPLAGNTDTQYF.